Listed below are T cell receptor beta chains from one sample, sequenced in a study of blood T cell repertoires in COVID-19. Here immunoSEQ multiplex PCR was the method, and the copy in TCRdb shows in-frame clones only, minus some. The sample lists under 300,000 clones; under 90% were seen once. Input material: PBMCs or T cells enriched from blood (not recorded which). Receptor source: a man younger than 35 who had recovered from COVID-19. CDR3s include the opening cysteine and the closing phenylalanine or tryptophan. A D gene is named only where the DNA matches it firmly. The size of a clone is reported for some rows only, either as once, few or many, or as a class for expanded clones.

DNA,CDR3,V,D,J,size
TGTGCCAGCAGTTACTCGAACAGGGGGGAAGGCTACACCTTC,CASSYSNRGEGYTF,TRBV6-5,TRBD1,TRBJ1-2,few
TGCGCCAGCAGACGGGGGGCGAGCACTGAAGCTTTCTTT,CASRRGASTEAFF,TRBV4-1,-,TRBJ1-1,few
TGTGCCAGCAGTACAGGGCCCACTGAAGCTTTCTTT,CASSTGPTEAFF,TRBV12-3/TRBV12-4,-,TRBJ1-1,-
TGTGCCAGCAGCTTAGTGGGGACTAGCTTAGAGACCCAGTACTTC,CASSLVGTSLETQYF,TRBV7-2,TRBD2,TRBJ2-5,-
TGTGCCAGCAGCTCCGAGACACGGTTAGACGCGAACTATGGCTACACCTTC,CASSSETRLDANYGYTF,TRBV28,-,TRBJ1-2,few
TGTGCCAGCAGCCGAGCACAGGGTAATGAAAAACTGTTTTTT,CASSRAQGNEKLFF,TRBV7-9,-,TRBJ1-4,few
TGTGCCAGCAGCCCCTCGGGGTACGAGCAGTACTTC,CASSPSGYEQYF,TRBV11-2,-,TRBJ2-7,-
TGTGCCAGTAGTCGGCTAGCGGGAGGAAAGGCATACGAGCAGTACTTC,CASSRLAGGKAYEQYF,TRBV19,TRBD2,TRBJ2-7,-
TGTGCCAGCAGTTTAGCGGGACAGGGGACGACTGAAGCTTTCTTT,CASSLAGQGTTEAFF,TRBV2,TRBD1,TRBJ1-1,-
TGTGCCAGCAGTTACAGACAGGGCCGGGGCGAGCAGTACTTC,CASSYRQGRGEQYF,TRBV2,TRBD1,TRBJ2-7,few
TGTGCCAGTAGTATTACAGTAAACTATGGCTACACCTTC,CASSITVNYGYTF,TRBV19,-,TRBJ1-2,once
TGTGCCAGCAGTTACTTTGGAGGGACTCACAATGAGCAGTTCTTC,CASSYFGGTHNEQFF,TRBV27,-,TRBJ2-1,-
TGTGCCAGCAGCCCCGACAGGGGGCGTTTTGGCAGTGAAAAACTGTTTTTT,CASSPDRGRFGSEKLFF,TRBV7-9,TRBD1,TRBJ1-4,-
TGTGCCAGCAGTTTAAGTGGAGGAGGCTACACAGATACGCAGTATTTT,CASSLSGGGYTDTQYF,TRBV27,-,TRBJ2-3,-
TGTGCCACCAGTGATAAATTTGCCGTAGTTGGGCCCCAGCATTTT,CATSDKFAVVGPQHF,TRBV24-1,-,TRBJ1-5,-
TGCGCCAGCAGCCTACAGGGGGACACTGAAGCTTTCTTT,CASSLQGDTEAFF,TRBV10-1,TRBD1,TRBJ1-1,-
TGTGCCAGCAGCCCGGGGGGGAGAATGCGTCAGACCCAGTACTTC,CASSPGGRMRQTQYF,TRBV5-6,TRBD2,TRBJ2-5,-
TGTGCCTGGAGTGTACCCCGGCAGGTGGGAGTGAGAGAGACCCAGTACTTC,CAWSVPRQVGVRETQYF,TRBV30,-,TRBJ2-5,many
TGTGCCAGCAGCCAAGACGGGGGGCGGGCTCGGACCCAGTACTTC,CASSQDGGRARTQYF,TRBV3-1/TRBV3-2,-,TRBJ2-5,-
TGTGCCAGCTCAAAGACTCCCCCGGGCACAGATACGCAGTATTTT,CASSKTPPGTDTQYF,TRBV18,-,TRBJ2-3,-
TGTGCCAGCAGTTTGGACAGCTACCTCATGAACACTGAAGCTTTCTTT,CASSLDSYLMNTEAFF,TRBV6-2/TRBV6-3,-,TRBJ1-1,-
TGTGCCTGGAGTGCAGGGGTTGGCTACACCTTC,CAWSAGVGYTF,TRBV30,-,TRBJ1-2,-
TGTGCCAGCAGTTTGGGCCCTAGCACAGATACGCAGTATTTT,CASSLGPSTDTQYF,TRBV27,-,TRBJ2-3,-
TGTGCCAGCAGCCCGACTAGCGGACTCACAGATACGCAGTATTTT,CASSPTSGLTDTQYF,TRBV6-5,TRBD2,TRBJ2-3,-
TGTGCCACCAGCAGAGACGGGACTAGCGGGGATCCGACTCAGTTC,CATSRDGTSGDPTQF,TRBV15,TRBD2,TRBJ2-7,-
TGCAGCGTTGTACCCCCCGGGACTAGGTACAATGAGCAGTTCTTC,CSVVPPGTRYNEQFF,TRBV29-1,TRBD2,TRBJ2-1,-
TGTGCCAGCAGCCAAACCCCGACAGGGACTGGAAACACCATATATTTT,CASSQTPTGTGNTIYF,TRBV3-1/TRBV3-2,TRBD1,TRBJ1-3,-
TGTGCCAGCAGCTTTTCAGCCGGGGATTTTCGGGAGCAGTACTTC,CASSFSAGDFREQYF,TRBV7-8,-,TRBJ2-7,-
TGTGCCAGCAGCCCCGCAGGAACAGATACGCAGTATTTT,CASSPAGTDTQYF,TRBV7-3,-,TRBJ2-3,-
TGCGCCAGCAGCCAAGAATTCCGACTAACCTACGAGCAGTACTTC,CASSQEFRLTYEQYF,TRBV4-1,-,TRBJ2-7,-
TGTGCCAGCTCACCACCCAGGATTTCAAAGGGGGATAATGAAAAACTGTTTTTT,CASSPPRISKGDNEKLFF,TRBV18,-,TRBJ1-4,-
TGCGCCAGCAGCTTGGCCGGGGTACTAGCGGGAGGCGCCGGGGAGCTGTTTTTT,CASSLAGVLAGGAGELFF,TRBV5-1,TRBD2,TRBJ2-2,-
TGTGCCAGCAGTGAACGTACAGGGGGTGATGGCTACACCTTC,CASSERTGGDGYTF,TRBV6-1,TRBD1,TRBJ1-2,-
TGTGCCACCAGCTCGTCCGGCAATCAGCCCCAGCATTTT,CATSSSGNQPQHF,TRBV24-1,-,TRBJ1-5,-
TGCGCCAGCAGCTTACAGGACAATGAGCAGTTCTTC,CASSLQDNEQFF,TRBV5-1,-,TRBJ2-1,-
TGTGCCAGCAGCTTGCAACGGTCCTCCTACGAGCAGTACTTC,CASSLQRSSYEQYF,TRBV5-6,-,TRBJ2-7,-
TGTGCCAGTAGTCCAGGGTTTAGCAATCAGCCCCAGCATTTT,CASSPGFSNQPQHF,TRBV19,-,TRBJ1-5,-
TGTGCCAGCAGCCTTAACAGGGGGTTTCGCTATGGCTACACCTTC,CASSLNRGFRYGYTF,TRBV5-6,TRBD1,TRBJ1-2,-
TGCAGCGCCGGGTCAGACAGGGCCTATGGCTACACCTTC,CSAGSDRAYGYTF,TRBV29-1,TRBD1,TRBJ1-2,-
TGTGCCAGTAATGACAGGGTGGATGGCTACACCTTC,CASNDRVDGYTF,TRBV19,TRBD1,TRBJ1-2,-
TGTGCCAGCAGGTCGGGAGGTCCGAACACTGAAGCTTTCTTT,CASRSGGPNTEAFF,TRBV6-5,-,TRBJ1-1,-
TGTGCCAGCTCACTCGGGACAGGGAATCAGCCCCAGCATTTT,CASSLGTGNQPQHF,TRBV18,TRBD1,TRBJ1-5,-
TGCGCCAGCAGTGAGTTCAGGGCTGACGGGGAGCTGTTTTTT,CASSEFRADGELFF,TRBV10-1,-,TRBJ2-2,-
TGTGCCAGTAGTATATTTAGCGGGAGTTACGAGCAGTACTTC,CASSIFSGSYEQYF,TRBV19,TRBD2,TRBJ2-7,-
TGTGCCAGCAGCTTGGTCGTGAGATCAGGCTCCTACAATGAGCAGTTCTTC,CASSLVVRSGSYNEQFF,TRBV5-4,-,TRBJ2-1,-
TGTGCCAGCAGCAAAGCCGGGACTAGCGGGAGCCACTATGGTCCCCAAGAGACCCAGTACTTC,CASSKAGTSGSHYGPQETQYF,TRBV21-1,-,TRBJ2-5,-
TGCAGCGTTGTCCTAGCGGGAGGGGGAGATACGCAGTATTTT,CSVVLAGGGDTQYF,TRBV29-1,TRBD2,TRBJ2-3,-
TGTGCCAGCAGTGCACTAGCGGGAGGGCCTGACACCGGGGAGCTGTTTTTT,CASSALAGGPDTGELFF,TRBV2,TRBD2,TRBJ2-2,-
TGTGCCAGCAGAAGGAGGTTGGACACCGGGGAGCTGTTTTTT,CASRRRLDTGELFF,TRBV6-4,-,TRBJ2-2,-
TGCGCCAGCTCCGGGACTACCTTC,CASSGTTF,TRBV5-1,TRBD2,TRBJ2-7,few
TGTGCCAGCAGACCCCCCTCCGGGACAGCCATGAACACTGAAGCTTTCTTT,CASRPPSGTAMNTEAFF,TRBV28,TRBD1,TRBJ1-1,-
TGTGCCAGCTCTGAGTACCAGGGGGCCCTCCTCAATGAGCAGTTCTTC,CASSEYQGALLNEQFF,TRBV18,TRBD1,TRBJ2-1,-
TGTGCCAGTAGTATAGTTTCTAGCGGGAGCGATGAGCAGTTCTTC,CASSIVSSGSDEQFF,TRBV19,TRBD2,TRBJ2-1,-
TGTGCCAGCAGCATTGGACAGGGGTCTTTTTATGGCTACACCTTC,CASSIGQGSFYGYTF,TRBV11-2,TRBD1,TRBJ1-2,-
TGTGCCAGCAGCTTGGGGACTAGCGTCGCAGATACGCAGTATTTT,CASSLGTSVADTQYF,TRBV7-2,TRBD2,TRBJ2-3,-